The 6 T cell receptor beta chains below come from one sample, sequenced in a study of T-cell reconstitution after alpha-beta-depleted transplantation in children. The TCRbeta library incorporated unique molecular identifiers. TCRdb re-analysed the PCR reads in MiXCR, keeping a single row per CDR3 protein. The table has some 830,000 distinct CDR3 sequences, approximately 15% seen once. The input for sequencing was PBMCs, mostly from graft donor cells, taken 360 days after TCRalphabeta/CD19-depleted stem cell transplant. The receptor set was obtained from a male patient younger than 18 who had a stem cell transplant for acute lymphoblastic leukemia, so the T cells may come from the graft donor.

This chain uses TRBV5-1 with TRBJ1-1; the D gene is possibly TRBD1 (5 bases). The CDR3 totals 15 residues. V was pared by 0 bases and J by 5 bases, with 14 bases between. Germline V gene data show CDR1 as SGHRS and CDR2 as YFSETQ. Here the CDR3 reads CASSLVQVKGTEAFF. The CDR3 coding sequence is TGCGCCAGCAGCTTGGTGCAGGTGAAGGGGACTGAAGCTTTCTTT.

This clonotype was seen ten or more times. This chain links TRBV4-2 with TRBJ2-3; no definite D call. This CDR3 has 14 residues. CDR1 LGHNA and CDR2 YNFKEQ come from the germline V gene. Trimming took 4 bases from V and 2 from J, leaving 10 bases between them. This CDR3 reads CASSRPLPTDTQYF. The CDR3 DNA reads as TGTGCCAGCAGCCGTCCATTACCCACAGATACGCAGTATTTT.

Ten or more counts support this clonotype. The V call is TRBV29-1, the J call TRBJ2-1; maybe TRBD2 (5 bases). The V and J ends lost 7 bases and 4 bases respectively, with 5 bases between them. CDR1 and CDR2 (germline): SQVTM, ANQGSEA. There are 10 residues in the CDR3. The CDR3 sequence is CSGGYNEQFF. Here the CDR3 DNA reads TGCAGCGGAGGGTACAATGAGCAGTTCTTC.

The CDR3 region has the DNA TGTGCCAGCAGTTACTCGGAATCAGGAATTGGAAACACCATATATTTT. Translated, it gives CASSYSESGIGNTIYF. This chain uses TRBV6-5 with TRBJ1-3; D is uncertain. Germline-derived CDR1 and CDR2 are MNHEY and SVGAGI. V lost 0 bases and J 3 bases, leaving 12 bases between the germline ends. The CDR3 runs to 16 residues.

This clonotype has a handful of counts. V usage is TRBV5-1 and J usage is TRBJ2-7, with a possible D match to TRBD2 (5 bases). Germline CDR1 and CDR2: SGHRS and YFSETQ. Deletions cut 0 bases from V and 2 bases from J, with 15 bases between. The CDR3 is 16 residues long. Here the CDR3 DNA reads TGCGCCAGCAGCTTGGGAGGCGAAGCGGCGGCCTACGAGCAGTACTTC. This translates into CASSLGGEAAAYEQYF.

This sequence joins TRBV4-1 and TRBJ2-7; 12 bases align to TRBD2. V shed 1 base, J shed 6 bases, and the junction held 7 bases outside the gene matches. The CDR3 runs 16 residues. Germline V CDR1 and CDR2: MGHRA, YSYEKL. Here the CDR3 DNA reads TGCGCCAGCAGCCAAGGACGGGGACTAGCGGGTTCCGAGCAGTACTTC. It specifies CASSQGRGLAGSEQYF.